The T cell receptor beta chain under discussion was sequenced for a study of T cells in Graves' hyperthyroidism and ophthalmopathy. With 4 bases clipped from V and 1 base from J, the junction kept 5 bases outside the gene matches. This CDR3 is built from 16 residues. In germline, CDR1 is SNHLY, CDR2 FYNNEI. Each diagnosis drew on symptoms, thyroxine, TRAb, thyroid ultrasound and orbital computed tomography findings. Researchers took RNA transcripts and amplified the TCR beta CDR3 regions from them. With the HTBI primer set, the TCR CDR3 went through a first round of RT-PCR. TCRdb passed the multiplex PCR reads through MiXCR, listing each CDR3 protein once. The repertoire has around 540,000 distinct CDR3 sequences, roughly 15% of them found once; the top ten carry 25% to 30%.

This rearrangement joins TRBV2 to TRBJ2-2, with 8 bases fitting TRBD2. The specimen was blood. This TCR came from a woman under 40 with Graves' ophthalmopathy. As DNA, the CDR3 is TGTGCCAGCAGTGTAGGTCTAGCGGGGAACACCGGGGAGCTGTTTTTT. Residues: CASSVGLAGNTGELFF.